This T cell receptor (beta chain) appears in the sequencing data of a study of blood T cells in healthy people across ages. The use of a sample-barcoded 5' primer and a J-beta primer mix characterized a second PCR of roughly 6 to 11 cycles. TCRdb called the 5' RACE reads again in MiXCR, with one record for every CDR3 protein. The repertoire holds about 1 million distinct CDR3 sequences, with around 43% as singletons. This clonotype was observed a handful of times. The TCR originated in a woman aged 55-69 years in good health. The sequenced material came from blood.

CDR3 residues: CSASMGAGLASEQYF. The CDR3 DNA follows: TGCAGTGCCTCGATGGGCGCGGGACTTGCTAGCGAGCAGTACTTC. V is TRBV20-1 and J is TRBJ2-7; TRBD2 might be the D (6 bases). The V gene lost 6 bases and the J gene lost 6 bases, with 24 bases spanning the gap. This CDR3 has 15 residues. CDR1 and CDR2 from the germline V gene are DFQATT and SNEGSKA (reference sequence).